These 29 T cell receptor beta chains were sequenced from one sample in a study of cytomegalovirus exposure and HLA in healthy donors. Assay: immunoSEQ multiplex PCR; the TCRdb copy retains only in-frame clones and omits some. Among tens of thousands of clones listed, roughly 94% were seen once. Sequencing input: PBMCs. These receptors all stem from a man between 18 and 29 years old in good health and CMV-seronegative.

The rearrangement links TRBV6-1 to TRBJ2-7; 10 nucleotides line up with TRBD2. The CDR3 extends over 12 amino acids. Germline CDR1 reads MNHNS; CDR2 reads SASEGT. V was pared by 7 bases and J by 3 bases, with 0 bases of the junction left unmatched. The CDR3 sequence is CASTSGSYEQYF. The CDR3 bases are TGTGCCAGCACTAGCGGGAGCTACGAGCAGTACTTC.

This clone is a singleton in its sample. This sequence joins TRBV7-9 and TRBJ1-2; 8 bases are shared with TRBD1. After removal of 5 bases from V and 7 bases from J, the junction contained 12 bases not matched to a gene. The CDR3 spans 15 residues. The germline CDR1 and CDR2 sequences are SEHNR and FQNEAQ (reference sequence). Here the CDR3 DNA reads TGTGCCAGCAGCACAGGACAGGGATCGCGGACTGGCTACACCTTC. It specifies CASSTGQGSRTGYTF.

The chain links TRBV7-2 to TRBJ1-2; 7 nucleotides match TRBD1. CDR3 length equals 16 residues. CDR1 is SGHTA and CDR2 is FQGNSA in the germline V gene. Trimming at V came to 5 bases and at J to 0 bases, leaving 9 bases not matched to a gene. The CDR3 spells CASSQTGPRANYGYTF. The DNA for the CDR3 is TGTGCCAGCAGCCAGACAGGGCCCAGAGCTAACTATGGCTACACCTTC.

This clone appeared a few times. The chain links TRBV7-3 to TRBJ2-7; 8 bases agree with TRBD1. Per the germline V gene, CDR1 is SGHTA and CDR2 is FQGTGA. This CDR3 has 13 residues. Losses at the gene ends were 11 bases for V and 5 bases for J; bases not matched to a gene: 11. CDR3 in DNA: TGTGCCTGTTGGTCAGGGGGCGCCGACGAGCAGTACTTC. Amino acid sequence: CACWSGGADEQYF.

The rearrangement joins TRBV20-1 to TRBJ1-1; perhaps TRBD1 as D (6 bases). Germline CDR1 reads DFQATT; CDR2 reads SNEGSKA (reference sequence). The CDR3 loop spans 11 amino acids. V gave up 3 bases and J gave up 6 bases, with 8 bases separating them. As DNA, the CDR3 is TGCAGTGCTAGGGACAGACCTGAAGCTTTCTTT. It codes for CSARDRPEAFF.

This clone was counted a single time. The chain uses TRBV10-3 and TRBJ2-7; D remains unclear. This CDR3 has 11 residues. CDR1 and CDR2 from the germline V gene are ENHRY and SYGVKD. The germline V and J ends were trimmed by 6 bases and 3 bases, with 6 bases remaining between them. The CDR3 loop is CAISQNYEQYF. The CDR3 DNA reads TGTGCCATCAGCCAAAACTACGAGCAGTACTTC.

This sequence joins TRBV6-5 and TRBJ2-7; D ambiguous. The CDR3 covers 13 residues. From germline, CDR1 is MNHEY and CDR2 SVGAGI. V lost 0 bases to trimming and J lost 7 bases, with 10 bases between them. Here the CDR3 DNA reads TGTGCCAGCAGTTACTCGATGGTTCGGGAGCAGTACTTC. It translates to CASSYSMVREQYF.

Written as DNA, the CDR3 is TGCGCCAGCAGGGGACTACTCCTCTACGAGCAGTACTTC. This sequence encodes CASRGLLLYEQYF. The V gene is TRBV10-2, the J gene TRBJ2-7; 7 bases align to TRBD2. With 6 bases clipped from V and 3 bases from J, the junction kept 5 bases outside the gene matches. Germline V CDR1 and CDR2: WSHSY, SAAADI. The CDR3 sequence is 13 residues long.

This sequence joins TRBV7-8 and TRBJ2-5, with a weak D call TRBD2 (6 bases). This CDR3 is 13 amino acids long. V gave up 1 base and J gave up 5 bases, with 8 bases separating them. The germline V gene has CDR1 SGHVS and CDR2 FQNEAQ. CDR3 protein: CASSLGLGETQYF. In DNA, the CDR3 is TGTGCCAGCAGCTTAGGACTAGGGGAGACCCAGTACTTC.

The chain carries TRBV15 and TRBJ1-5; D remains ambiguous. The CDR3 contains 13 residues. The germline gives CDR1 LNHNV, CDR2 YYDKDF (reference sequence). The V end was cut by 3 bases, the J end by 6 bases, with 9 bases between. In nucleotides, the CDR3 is TGTGCCACCAGCAGCAATATCGGTCAGCCCCAGCATTTT. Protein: CATSSNIGQPQHF.

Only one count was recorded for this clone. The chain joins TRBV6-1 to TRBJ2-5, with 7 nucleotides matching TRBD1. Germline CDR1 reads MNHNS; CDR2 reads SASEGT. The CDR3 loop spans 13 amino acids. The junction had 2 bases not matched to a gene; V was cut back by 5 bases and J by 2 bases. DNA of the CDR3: TGTGCCAGCAGTCCGGGACAGCAAGAGACCCAGTACTTC. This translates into CASSPGQQETQYF.

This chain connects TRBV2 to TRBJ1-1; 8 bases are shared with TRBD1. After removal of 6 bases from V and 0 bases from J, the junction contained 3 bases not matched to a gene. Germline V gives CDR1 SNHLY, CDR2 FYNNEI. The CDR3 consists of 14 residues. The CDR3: CASREDRVNTEAFF. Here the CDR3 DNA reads TGTGCCAGCAGGGAGGACAGGGTGAACACTGAAGCTTTCTTT.

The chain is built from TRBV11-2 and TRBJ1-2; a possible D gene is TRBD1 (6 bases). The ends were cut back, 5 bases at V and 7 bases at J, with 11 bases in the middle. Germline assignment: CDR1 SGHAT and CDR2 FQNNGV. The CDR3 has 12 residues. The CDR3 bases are TGTGCCAGCAGCGACAGGATTACTGGCTACACCTTC. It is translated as CASSDRITGYTF.

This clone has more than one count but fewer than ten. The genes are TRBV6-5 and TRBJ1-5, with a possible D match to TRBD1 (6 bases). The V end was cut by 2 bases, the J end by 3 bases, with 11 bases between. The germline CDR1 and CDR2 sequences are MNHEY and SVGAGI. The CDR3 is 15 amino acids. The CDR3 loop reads CASSYPQGYNQPQHF. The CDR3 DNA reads TGTGCCAGCAGTTACCCCCAGGGGTACAATCAGCCCCAGCATTTT.

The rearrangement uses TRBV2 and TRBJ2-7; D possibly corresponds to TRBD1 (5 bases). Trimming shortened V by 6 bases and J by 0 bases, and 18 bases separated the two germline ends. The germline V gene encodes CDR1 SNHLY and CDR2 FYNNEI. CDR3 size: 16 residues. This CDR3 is CASRAAGWGDSYEQYF. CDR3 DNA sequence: TGTGCCAGCAGGGCAGCCGGATGGGGCGACTCCTACGAGCAGTACTTC.

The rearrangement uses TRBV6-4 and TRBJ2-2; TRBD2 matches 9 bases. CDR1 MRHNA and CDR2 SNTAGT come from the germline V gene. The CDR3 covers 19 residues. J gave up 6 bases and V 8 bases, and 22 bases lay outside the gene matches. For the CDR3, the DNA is TGTGCCAGCTCGGCGGGAGGGCCGGGTTCCCCAAGGGTTGCCGGGGAGCTGTTTTTT. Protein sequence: CASSAGGPGSPRVAGELFF.

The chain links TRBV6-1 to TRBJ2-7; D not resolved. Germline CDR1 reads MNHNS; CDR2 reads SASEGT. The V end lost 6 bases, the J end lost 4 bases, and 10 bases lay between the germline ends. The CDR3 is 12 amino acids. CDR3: CASSNSFYEQYF. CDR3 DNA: TGTGCCAGCAGCAACAGCTTTTACGAGCAGTACTTC.

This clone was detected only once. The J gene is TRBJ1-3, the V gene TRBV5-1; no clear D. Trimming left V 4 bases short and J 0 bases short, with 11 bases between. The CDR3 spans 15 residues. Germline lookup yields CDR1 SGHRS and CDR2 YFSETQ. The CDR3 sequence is CASSPRVSSGNTIYF. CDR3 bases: TGCGCCAGCAGCCCCCGGGTGAGCTCTGGAAACACCATATATTTT.

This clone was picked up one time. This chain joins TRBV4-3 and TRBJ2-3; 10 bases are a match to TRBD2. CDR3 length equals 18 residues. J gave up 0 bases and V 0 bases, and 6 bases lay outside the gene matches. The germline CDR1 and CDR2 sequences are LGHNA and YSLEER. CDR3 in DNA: TGCGCCAGCAGCCAAGATCGAGCGGGAGGGACTAGCACAGATACGCAGTATTTT. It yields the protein CASSQDRAGGTSTDTQYF.

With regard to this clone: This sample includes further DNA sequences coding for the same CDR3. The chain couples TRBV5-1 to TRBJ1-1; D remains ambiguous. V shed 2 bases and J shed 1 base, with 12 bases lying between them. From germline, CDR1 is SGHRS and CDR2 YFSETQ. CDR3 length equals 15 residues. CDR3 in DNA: TGCGCCAGCAGCTTAAGTGGGCAGCCGAACACTGAAGCTTTCTTT. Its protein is CASSLSGQPNTEAFF.

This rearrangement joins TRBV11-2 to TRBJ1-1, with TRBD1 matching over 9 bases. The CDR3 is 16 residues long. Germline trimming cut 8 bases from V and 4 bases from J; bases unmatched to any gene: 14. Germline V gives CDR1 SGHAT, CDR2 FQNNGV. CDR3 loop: CASASRARTGVTEAFF. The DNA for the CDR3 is TGTGCCAGCGCGTCCCGAGCTAGGACAGGGGTCACTGAAGCTTTCTTT. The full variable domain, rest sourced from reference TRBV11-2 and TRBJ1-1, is EAGVAQSPRYKIIEKRQSVAFWCNPISGHATLYWYQQILGQGPKLLIQFQNNGVVDDSQLPKDRFSAERLKGVDSTLKIQPAKLEDSAVYLCASASRARTGVTEAFFGQGTRLTVV.

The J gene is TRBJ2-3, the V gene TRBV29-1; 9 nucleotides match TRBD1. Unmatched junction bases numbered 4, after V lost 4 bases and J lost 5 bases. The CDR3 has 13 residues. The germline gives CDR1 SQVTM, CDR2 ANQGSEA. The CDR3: CSVVGQGRDTQYF. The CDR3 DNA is TGCAGCGTTGTCGGACAGGGGCGAGATACGCAGTATTTT.

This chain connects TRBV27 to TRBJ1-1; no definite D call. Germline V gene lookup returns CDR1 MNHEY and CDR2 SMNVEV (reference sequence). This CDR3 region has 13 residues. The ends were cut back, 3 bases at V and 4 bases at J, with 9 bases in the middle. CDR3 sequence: CASSFREGTEAFF. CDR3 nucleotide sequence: TGTGCCAGCAGTTTTCGGGAGGGCACTGAAGCTTTCTTT.

The CDR3 sequence: CASSLRTSFNTGELFF. The CDR3 coding sequence is TGTGCCAGCAGCCTAAGGACTAGCTTCAACACCGGGGAGCTGTTTTTT. The V and J genes are TRBV7-9 and TRBJ2-2; TRBD2 aligns across 8 bases. Germline-derived CDR1 and CDR2 are SEHNR and FQNEAQ (reference sequence). This CDR3 has 16 amino acids. Trimming removed 5 bases from V and 2 bases from J; junction bases left unmatched: 7.

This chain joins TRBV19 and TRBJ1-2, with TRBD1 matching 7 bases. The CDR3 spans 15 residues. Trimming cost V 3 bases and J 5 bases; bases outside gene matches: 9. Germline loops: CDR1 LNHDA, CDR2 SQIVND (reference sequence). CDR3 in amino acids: CASSIAGQRTYGYTF. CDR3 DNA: TGTGCCAGTAGTATTGCGGGACAGCGGACTTATGGCTACACCTTC.

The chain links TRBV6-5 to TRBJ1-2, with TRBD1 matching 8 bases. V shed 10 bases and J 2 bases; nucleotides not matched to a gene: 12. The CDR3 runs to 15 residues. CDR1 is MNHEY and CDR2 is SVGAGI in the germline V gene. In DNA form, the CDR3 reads TGTGCCACTCGACAGGGGATATTTGGCAACTATGGCTACACCTTC. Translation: CATRQGIFGNYGYTF.

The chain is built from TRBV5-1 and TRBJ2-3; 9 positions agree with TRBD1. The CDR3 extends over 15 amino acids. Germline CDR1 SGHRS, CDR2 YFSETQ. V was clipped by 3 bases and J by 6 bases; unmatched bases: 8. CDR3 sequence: CASSSGTGLTDTQYF. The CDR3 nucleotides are TGCGCCAGCAGCTCCGGGACAGGGCTGACGGATACGCAGTATTTT.

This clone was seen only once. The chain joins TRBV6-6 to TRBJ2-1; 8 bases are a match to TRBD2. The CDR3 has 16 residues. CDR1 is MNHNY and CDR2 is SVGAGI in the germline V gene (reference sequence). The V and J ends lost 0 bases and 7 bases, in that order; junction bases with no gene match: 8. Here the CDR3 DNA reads TGTGCCAGCAGTTACTCGAGTAGCGGGATGACAAATGAGCAGTTCTTC. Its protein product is CASSYSSSGMTNEQFF.

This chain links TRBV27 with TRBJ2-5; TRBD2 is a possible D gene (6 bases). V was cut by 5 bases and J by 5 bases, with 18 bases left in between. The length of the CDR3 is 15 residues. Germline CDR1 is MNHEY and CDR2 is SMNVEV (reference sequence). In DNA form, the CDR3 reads TGTGCCAGCAGTCCCCTCAATCGGGCGGGGGAGACCCAGTACTTC. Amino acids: CASSPLNRAGETQYF.